This T cell receptor (beta chain) derives from a study of cytomegalovirus exposure and HLA in healthy donors. At the level of the study: As released early, the data held roughly 85 million unique TCRs from HLA-typed donors. Findings and limits, study-wide: In an earlier analysis, in some 540 donors, most V segments appeared productive either ~87% or ~30% of the time.

The V gene lost 2 bases and the J gene lost 5 bases, with 10 bases spanning the gap. The length of the CDR3 is 13 residues. In germline, CDR1 is SGHRS, CDR2 YFSETQ. A multiplex PCR was run with 60 Vbeta primers and 13 Jbeta primers. Profiling relied on immunoSEQ multiplex PCR, and the TCRdb table lists in-frame clones only, not all of them. The table lists around 110,000 clones, 75% to 90% of them singletons. A remark on this clone: Its cognate antigen is unknown.

The sample comprised PBMCs. The chain recombines TRBV5-1 with TRBJ2-5, with a weak D call TRBD1 (5 bases). The receptor was isolated from a man aged 30-40 years in good health and CMV-seronegative. The CDR3 here is CASSLKGMETQYF. The CDR3 nucleotides read TGCGCCAGCAGCTTAAAGGGGATGGAGACCCAGTACTTC.